Listed below are T cell receptor beta chains from one sample, sequenced in a study of blood T cell repertoires in COVID-19. Libraries were prepared by immunoSEQ multiplex PCR; TCRdb keeps only in-frame clonotypes and omits some of them. The sample lists around 59,000 clones, roughly 79% occurring once. The sample taken for sequencing was peripheral blood. These receptors all stem from an elderly woman with active or convalescent COVID-19. Both conserved end residues are part of each CDR3. A D gene is named only where the DNA matches it firmly. Only part of the rows carry a size: once, few, many, or a class if the clone is expanded.

d_gene: TRBD2
abundance: .
j_gene: TRBJ2-5
len: 15
v_gene: TRBV6-5
CDR3aa: CASRPSGGTQETQYF
CDR3nt: TGTGCCAGCAGACCTAGCGGGGGGACGCAAGAGACCCAGTACTTC

d_gene: .
abundance: .
j_gene: TRBJ1-1
len: 13
v_gene: TRBV7-9
CDR3aa: CASSSGVDTEAFF
CDR3nt: TGTGCCAGCAGCTCAGGGGTAGACACTGAAGCTTTCTTT

d_gene: TRBD2
abundance: .
j_gene: TRBJ2-1
len: 14
v_gene: TRBV7-3
CDR3aa: CASASGGSNNEQFF
CDR3nt: TGTGCCAGTGCGAGCGGGGGGTCGAACAATGAGCAGTTCTTC

d_gene: TRBD1
abundance: .
j_gene: TRBJ1-4
len: 14
v_gene: TRBV6-4
CDR3aa: CASTRGGGEEKLFF
CDR3nt: TGTGCCAGCACCAGAGGAGGGGGCGAGGAAAAACTGTTTTTT

d_gene: .
abundance: .
j_gene: TRBJ1-6
len: 11
v_gene: TRBV7-8
CDR3aa: CASSSNSPLHF
CDR3nt: TGTGCCAGCAGCTCGAATTCACCCCTCCACTTT

d_gene: .
abundance: .
j_gene: TRBJ1-2
len: 15
v_gene: TRBV3-1/TRBV3-2
CDR3aa: CASRLSMETNYGYTF
CDR3nt: TGTGCCAGCAGACTCAGTATGGAGACTAACTATGGCTACACCTTC

d_gene: .
abundance: .
j_gene: TRBJ2-2
len: 12
v_gene: TRBV7-9
CDR3aa: CASSLPLPELFF
CDR3nt: TGTGCCAGCAGCCTCCCCCTCCCGGAGCTGTTTTTT

d_gene: .
abundance: .
j_gene: TRBJ1-4
len: 13
v_gene: TRBV12-3/TRBV12-4
CDR3aa: CASSSFERQELFF
CDR3nt: TGTGCCAGCTCTTCTTTCGAGAGACAAGAACTGTTTTTT

d_gene: TRBD2
abundance: .
j_gene: TRBJ2-5
len: 13
v_gene: TRBV19
CDR3aa: CASSIGGGETQYF
CDR3nt: TGTGCCAGTAGTATAGGGGGAGGGGAGACCCAGTACTTC

d_gene: .
abundance: .
j_gene: TRBJ1-1
len: 13
v_gene: TRBV12-3/TRBV12-4
CDR3aa: CASKTGYTTEAFF
CDR3nt: TGTGCCAGCAAAACAGGGTATACCACTGAAGCTTTCTTT

d_gene: .
abundance: .
j_gene: TRBJ2-1
len: 11
v_gene: TRBV29-1
CDR3aa: CSVARSFEQFF
CDR3nt: TGCAGCGTCGCGAGGAGCTTTGAGCAGTTCTTC

d_gene: TRBD1
abundance: .
j_gene: TRBJ1-5
len: 16
v_gene: TRBV20-1
CDR3aa: CSASGPGTGPYQPQHF
CDR3nt: TGCAGTGCTAGTGGACCCGGGACAGGACCTTATCAGCCCCAGCATTTT

d_gene: .
abundance: .
j_gene: TRBJ2-7
len: 13
v_gene: TRBV5-6
CDR3aa: CASSFGRGYEQYF
CDR3nt: TGTGCCAGCAGCTTCGGAAGGGGCTACGAGCAGTACTTC

d_gene: .
abundance: .
j_gene: TRBJ2-2
len: 15
v_gene: TRBV6-6
CDR3aa: CASSSGGVNTGELFF
CDR3nt: TGTGCCAGCAGTTCGGGGGGCGTGAACACCGGGGAGCTGTTTTTT

d_gene: TRBD1
abundance: .
j_gene: TRBJ1-1
len: 14
v_gene: TRBV4-1
CDR3aa: CASDRDPGGTEAFF
CDR3nt: TGCGCCAGCGACCGGGACCCAGGGGGCACTGAAGCTTTCTTT

d_gene: TRBD1
abundance: .
j_gene: TRBJ1-5
len: 16
v_gene: TRBV28
CDR3aa: CASRYTGTAFNQPQHF
CDR3nt: TGTGCCAGCAGGTATACCGGGACAGCTTTCAATCAGCCCCAGCATTTT

d_gene: .
abundance: few
j_gene: TRBJ2-3
len: 16
v_gene: TRBV27
CDR3aa: CASSLMAGFSLDTQYF
CDR3nt: TGTGCCAGCAGTTTAATGGCAGGCTTCAGTTTAGATACGCAGTATTTT

d_gene: .
abundance: .
j_gene: TRBJ2-2
len: 14
v_gene: TRBV18
CDR3aa: CASSPGQNTGELFF
CDR3nt: TGTGCCAGCTCACCAGGACAGAACACCGGGGAGCTGTTTTTT

d_gene: TRBD1
abundance: .
j_gene: TRBJ1-6
len: 15
v_gene: TRBV28
CDR3aa: CASSWDRVRYSPLHF
CDR3nt: TGTGCCAGCAGTTGGGACAGGGTACGTTATTCACCCCTCCACTTT

d_gene: TRBD1
abundance: .
j_gene: TRBJ1-5
len: 15
v_gene: TRBV27
CDR3aa: CASSLDRGGNQPQHF
CDR3nt: TGTGCCAGCAGTTTAGACAGGGGGGGGAATCAGCCCCAGCATTTT

d_gene: .
abundance: few
j_gene: TRBJ1-3
len: 16
v_gene: TRBV18
CDR3aa: CASSARKVSSGNTIYF
CDR3nt: TGTGCCAGCTCCGCGAGAAAAGTAAGCTCTGGAAACACCATATATTTT

d_gene: .
abundance: .
j_gene: TRBJ1-1
len: 15
v_gene: TRBV9
CDR3aa: CASSVAPAGVAEAFF
CDR3nt: TGTGCCAGCAGCGTAGCCCCCGCAGGGGTGGCTGAAGCTTTCTTT

d_gene: TRBD1
abundance: .
j_gene: TRBJ2-7
len: 14
v_gene: TRBV14
CDR3aa: CASSLGQGPYEQYF
CDR3nt: TGTGCCAGCAGCCTGGGACAGGGGCCCTACGAGCAGTACTTC

d_gene: TRBD2
abundance: .
j_gene: TRBJ2-1
len: 16
v_gene: TRBV28
CDR3aa: CASSSTGLAGANEQFF
CDR3nt: TGTGCCAGCAGTTCGACTGGACTAGCGGGGGCCAATGAGCAGTTCTTC

d_gene: .
abundance: .
j_gene: TRBJ1-5
len: 15
v_gene: TRBV19
CDR3aa: CASRVPGGRSQPQHF
CDR3nt: TGTGCCAGTAGAGTACCGGGGGGCAGGAGTCAGCCCCAGCATTTT

d_gene: TRBD2
abundance: .
j_gene: TRBJ2-7
len: 13
v_gene: TRBV27
CDR3aa: CASSLIPGGEQYF
CDR3nt: TGTGCCAGCAGTTTAATCCCGGGGGGAGAGCAGTACTTC

d_gene: TRBD1
abundance: .
j_gene: TRBJ1-2
len: 14
v_gene: TRBV28
CDR3aa: CASSFRGGKYGYTF
CDR3nt: TGTGCCAGCAGTTTTAGAGGGGGCAAATATGGCTACACCTTC

d_gene: .
abundance: .
j_gene: TRBJ1-5
len: 15
v_gene: TRBV23-1
CDR3aa: CASSQSCGSNQPQHF
CDR3nt: TGCGCCAGCAGTCAATCGTGCGGTAGCAATCAGCCCCAGCATTTT

d_gene: TRBD1
abundance: .
j_gene: TRBJ1-5
len: 16
v_gene: TRBV28
CDR3aa: CASHINPGQGNQPQHF
CDR3nt: TGTGCCAGCCATATAAACCCGGGACAGGGGAATCAGCCCCAGCATTTT

d_gene: TRBD1
abundance: .
j_gene: TRBJ1-4
len: 15
v_gene: TRBV19
CDR3aa: CASRATGVLGEKLFF
CDR3nt: TGTGCCAGTAGAGCGACAGGGGTTTTAGGTGAAAAACTGTTTTTT

d_gene: TRBD1
abundance: .
j_gene: TRBJ1-5
len: 14
v_gene: TRBV6-5
CDR3aa: CASSMGQGRQPQHF
CDR3nt: TGTGCCAGCAGCATGGGACAGGGCCGGCAGCCCCAGCATTTT

d_gene: .
abundance: .
j_gene: TRBJ2-3
len: 13
v_gene: TRBV7-3
CDR3aa: CASSANLADTQYF
CDR3nt: TGTGCCAGCAGCGCGAATCTAGCAGATACGCAGTATTTT

d_gene: TRBD1
abundance: .
j_gene: TRBJ1-4
len: 16
v_gene: TRBV11-2
CDR3aa: CASSSGRGQGDEKLFF
CDR3nt: TGTGCCAGCAGCTCGGGGCGGGGACAGGGTGATGAAAAACTGTTTTTT

d_gene: .
abundance: once
j_gene: TRBJ1-1
len: 12
v_gene: TRBV6-5
CDR3aa: CASSSVEAVAFF
CDR3nt: TGTGCCAGCAGTTCCGTTGAAGCTGTAGCTTTCTTT

d_gene: TRBD1
abundance: few
j_gene: TRBJ1-2
len: 14
v_gene: TRBV3-1/TRBV3-2
CDR3aa: CASSQYQGAGGYTF
CDR3nt: TGTGCCAGCAGCCAGTATCAGGGGGCCGGAGGCTACACCTTC

d_gene: .
abundance: .
j_gene: TRBJ2-2
len: 16
v_gene: TRBV28
CDR3aa: CASSLGLAVGGGELFF
CDR3nt: TGTGCCAGCAGTTTAGGCCTCGCCGTCGGGGGAGGGGAGCTGTTTTTT

d_gene: .
abundance: .
j_gene: TRBJ2-5
len: 13
v_gene: TRBV5-1
CDR3aa: CASSPLAKETQYF
CDR3nt: TGCGCCAGCAGCCCCCTAGCCAAAGAGACCCAGTACTTC

d_gene: .
abundance: .
j_gene: TRBJ1-6
len: 18
v_gene: TRBV5-3
CDR3aa: CARSRGTTLRSYNSPLHF
CDR3nt: TGTGCCAGAAGTCGCGGGACCACCTTGCGCTCCTATAATTCACCCCTCCACTTT